This T cell receptor (beta chain) appears in the sequencing data of a study of T cells in tuberculosis. V dropped 6 bases and J dropped 7; count of bases not matched to a gene: 3. Germline CDR1 reads MNHEY; CDR2 reads SMNVEV (reference sequence). CDR3 length equals 12 residues. Measured with immunoSEQ multiplex PCR; TCRdb has only the in-frame clones, and not every one. The sample carries about 22,000 clones, around 97% recorded once. The specimen was PBMCs. The genes are TRBV27 and TRBJ2-1; 7 positions match TRBD1. The clonotype comes from a donor aged 10-29 years with latent tuberculosis or without tuberculosis infection. The CDR3 coding sequence is TGTGCCAGCAGCCCGGGACAGAATGAGCAGTTCTTC. Its translation is CASSPGQNEQFF.